This TCR beta chain was documented in a study of blood T cell repertoires in COVID-19. On the study more broadly: Spain, Italy and the United States supplied samples that represented acute and convalescent COVID-19. T cells, B-cell-depleted T cells, or PBMCs provided the cDNA or gDNA that served as material.

Original methodology: Counts of nucleated cells, estimated from reference gene primer amplification, were obtained. Sequenced by immunoSEQ multiplex PCR; TCRdb stores in-frame clones only, minus some. V, J and clone size were drawn from that table, and D and trimming were deduced from the DNA. The sample gives about 160,000 clones, approximately 86% of which show up once; over 9.5% is in the top ten. The V gene's germline CDR1 is MGHDK and CDR2 SYGVNS. Trimming took 2 bases from V and 10 from J, leaving 9 bases between them. CDR3 length: 12 residues. The source of this sequence is a woman at least 80 years old with active or convalescent COVID-19. The genes are TRBV25-1 and TRBJ2-1; possibly TRBD1 for D (5 bases). Sequencing was done on a sample of peripheral blood. The CDR3: CASSEQGTEQFF. The CDR3 DNA reads as TGTGCCAGCAGTGAACAGGGTACGGAGCAGTTCTTC. Drawing the rest from reference TRBV25-1 and TRBJ2-1, the complete variable domain is EADIYQTPRYLVIGTGKKITLECSQTMGHDKMYWYQQDPGMELHLIHYSYGVNSTEKGDLSSESTVSRIRTEHFPLTLESARPSHTSQYLCASSEQGTEQFFGPGTRLTVL.